This TCR beta chain is from a study of blood T cell repertoires in COVID-19. Study background: Some COVID-19 samples were acute and others convalescent; all came from the United States, Italy and Spain. Sources were T cells, B-cell-depleted T cells, or PBMCs; the material itself was cDNA or gDNA.

Deletions cut 0 bases from V and 6 bases from J, with 8 bases between. This CDR3 contains 13 residues. Per germline, CDR1 LNHNV and CDR2 YYDKDF (reference sequence). Authors' methods: Scientists estimated how many nucleated cells there were by amplifying reference gene primers. TCRdb's copy holds only in-frame clones and misses some; the assay was immunoSEQ multiplex PCR. V, J and clone size derive from that table, while D and trimming were established from the DNA sequence. The table records about 79,000 clones, 85% to 90% of them present only once. This TCR came from a man between 65 and 85 years old with active or convalescent COVID-19. The chain has TRBV15 and TRBJ1-2; D gene unclear. Sequencing was done on a sample of peripheral blood. As DNA, the CDR3 is TGTGCCACCAGCAGAGAGAGGAGGGATGGCTACACCTTC. This gives the protein CATSRERRDGYTF.